This entry features one TCR beta chain sequence. This entry is derived from a study of blood T cell repertoires in COVID-19. For the study at large: From the United States, Italy and Spain came samples of acute and convalescent COVID-19.

Original processing notes: Counts of nucleated cells, estimated from reference gene primer amplification, were obtained. Clones were sequenced by immunoSEQ multiplex PCR, and TCRdb holds only the in-frame ones, with some missing. That table furnishes V, J and clone size, whereas the DNA furnished D and trimming. This sample has around 56,000 clones; approximately 89% occur once, and the top ten carry about 7%. CDR1 SGHTA and CDR2 FQGNSA come from the germline V gene. The CDR3 consists of 16 residues. The V end lost 0 bases, the J end lost 3 bases, and 12 bases lay between the germline ends. The sample comprised peripheral blood. The TCR was taken from a man aged 60 to 69 with active or convalescent COVID-19. This chain joins TRBV7-2 and TRBJ2-1; TRBD2 is a possible D gene (5 bases). This chain's CDR3 is CASSLAISAGYNEQFF. The CDR3 region has the DNA TGTGCCAGCAGCTTAGCGATCTCGGCGGGCTACAATGAGCAGTTCTTC.